This T cell receptor (beta chain) stems from a study of Graves' ophthalmopathy and Graves' hyperthyroidism. Every ophthalmopathy donor presented moderate-to-severe activity, CAS ≥3, NOSPECS ≥4 and duration under 3 months. It was from under 13 ml of fresh peripheral blood that the PBMCs came. This clonotype was seen only once. Antigen: not known. This sequence may be a read error, since a much larger clone differs from it by one base. Study-level points and caveats: Blood also harbored most expanded thyroid clonotypes above 0.001 frequency.

TCR beta CDR3 amplification used RNA transcripts. RT-PCR with HTBI primers came first, then second-round multiplex PCR. A single record per CDR3 protein comes from TCRdb applying MiXCR to the multiplex PCR reads. The sample lists 660,000 or so distinct CDR3 sequences; more than 40% were seen once. This sequence originates from an adult man with Graves' ophthalmopathy. Sequenced: peripheral blood.

For the CDR3, the DNA is TGTGCCAGCAGCTTGGAGCAGGGGATGAGATCCTACAAGCAGTACTTC. It translates to CASSLEQGMRSYKQYF. This sequence joins TRBV5-4 and TRBJ2-7; D may be TRBD1 (6 bases). Looked up from germline, CDR1 is SGHNT and CDR2 is YYREEE (reference sequence). The length of the CDR3 is 16 residues.